This T cell receptor beta chain was retrieved from a study of vaccination effects on CD4 cells after COVID-19. Germline V gene data show CDR1 as SGHRS and CDR2 as YFSETQ. This CDR3 contains 18 residues. Trimming cost V 8 bases and J 0 bases, with 24 bases left between them. Findings and limits, study-wide: Late in the post-vaccination period, infection-induced and vaccine-induced clones underwent marked clonal contraction. Of the vaccine-induced clones from healthy vaccinees, merely 1 of 255 recognized common cold coronaviruses as well.

The assay was immunoSEQ multiplex PCR, and TCRdb's table has in-frame clones only and misses some. The sample records about 53,000 clones, about 80% being singletons. After around 10 days in culture, the CD4+ T cells were isolated. A note on this clone: Antigen: not known.

The specimen comprised CD4+ T cells from PBMCs cultured without peptide, sampled before COVID-19 vaccination. The source of this sequence is a human donor who received a COVID-19 vaccine. The gene calls are TRBV5-1 and TRBJ1-3; possibly TRBD1 for D (5 bases). The CDR3 DNA reads as TGCGCCAGATTGCAGATAAAGGGACTCATGAGCTCTGGAAACACCATATATTTT. Residues: CARLQIKGLMSSGNTIYF.